The 5 T cell receptor beta chains reported below all come from one sample, sequenced in a study of CD8 T cells in Susac syndrome. RNA totalling about 0.5 to 1 ug underwent reverse transcription with random hexamers. From the immunoSEQ multiplex PCR reads, TCRdb called clonotypes with MiXCR, one entry per CDR3 protein. The profile shows some 120,000 distinct CDR3 sequences, about nine tenths of them singletons. The source material was CD4+ T cells from PBMCs. The receptors were sampled from a human donor in good health.

The genes are TRBV7-2 and TRBJ2-3, with D possibly matching TRBD1 (5 bases). V lost 0 bases to trimming and J lost 1 base, with 8 bases between them. CDR3 length equals 15 residues. CDR1 and CDR2 (germline): SGHTA, FQGNSA. This chain's CDR3 is CASSLAQVGTDTQYF. The CDR3 DNA is TGTGCCAGCAGCTTAGCACAGGTGGGCACAGATACGCAGTATTTT.

The V and J genes are TRBV29-1 and TRBJ1-2; no firm D call. CDR1 SQVTM and CDR2 ANQGSEA come from the germline V gene. V was cut by 2 bases and J by 6 bases, with 13 bases left in between. The CDR3 consists of 13 residues. Written as DNA, the CDR3 is TGCAGCGTTGAACCCTCAGGCAAAGATGGCTACACCTTC. This sequence encodes CSVEPSGKDGYTF.

The rearrangement joins TRBV2 to TRBJ1-2; D unresolved. Trimming stripped 2 bases from V and 7 bases from J, with 17 bases between. The CDR3 is 15 amino acids. Germline V CDR1 and CDR2: SNHLY, FYNNEI. The CDR3 coding sequence is TGTGCCAGCAGTGAAATAGGTTCGGGCTCGGCTGGCTACACCTTC. This sequence encodes CASSEIGSGSAGYTF.

The V call is TRBV15, the J call TRBJ2-5; TRBD2 agrees at 12 bases. The germline V gene has CDR1 LNHNV and CDR2 YYDKDF (reference sequence). The J segment lost 6 bases and the V segment lost 1 base, leaving 6 bases of the junction unmatched. This CDR3 comprises 16 residues. CDR3 region: CATSRATSGSRKTQYF. The CDR3 DNA follows: TGTGCCACCAGCAGAGCGACTAGCGGGAGTAGAAAGACCCAGTACTTC.

The rearrangement uses TRBV4-1 and TRBJ2-7, with D maybe TRBD2 (5 bases). V gave up 3 bases and J gave up 1 base, with 13 bases separating them. This CDR3 contains 15 residues. Germline V gene sequence: CDR1 MGHRA, CDR2 YSYEKL. The CDR3 nucleotides are TGCGCCAGCAGCCATCGCGGGTCGGGGTCCTACGAGCAGTACTTC. It encodes CASSHRGSGSYEQYF.